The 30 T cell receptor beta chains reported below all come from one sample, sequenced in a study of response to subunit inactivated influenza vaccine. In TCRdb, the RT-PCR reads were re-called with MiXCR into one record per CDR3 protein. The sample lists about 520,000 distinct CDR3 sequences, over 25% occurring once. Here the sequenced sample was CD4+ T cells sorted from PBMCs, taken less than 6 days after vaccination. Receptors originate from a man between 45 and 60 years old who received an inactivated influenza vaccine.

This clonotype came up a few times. The CDR3 sequence: CASSLAGLGGYTF. CDR3 nucleotides: TGTGCCAGCAGTTTAGCAGGTTTGGGCGGCTACACCTTC. V is TRBV12-3 or TRBV12-4 and J is TRBJ1-2, with D uncertain. The ends were cut back, 0 bases at V and 8 bases at J, with 10 bases in the middle. This CDR3 is built from 13 residues.

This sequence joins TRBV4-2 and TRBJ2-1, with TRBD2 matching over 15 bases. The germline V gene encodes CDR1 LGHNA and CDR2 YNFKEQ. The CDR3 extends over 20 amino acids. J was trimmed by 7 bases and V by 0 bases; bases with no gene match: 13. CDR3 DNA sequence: TGTGCCAGCAGCCAAGATCCCGCTACAGGACTAGCGGGAGGGCGGAATGAGCAGTTCTTC. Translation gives CASSQDPATGLAGGRNEQFF.

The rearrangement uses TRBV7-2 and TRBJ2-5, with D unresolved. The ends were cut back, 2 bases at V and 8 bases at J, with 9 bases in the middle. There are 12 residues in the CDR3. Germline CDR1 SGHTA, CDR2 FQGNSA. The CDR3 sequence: CASSLYVDTQYF. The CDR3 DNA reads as TGTGCCAGCAGCTTATACGTGGACACCCAGTACTTC.

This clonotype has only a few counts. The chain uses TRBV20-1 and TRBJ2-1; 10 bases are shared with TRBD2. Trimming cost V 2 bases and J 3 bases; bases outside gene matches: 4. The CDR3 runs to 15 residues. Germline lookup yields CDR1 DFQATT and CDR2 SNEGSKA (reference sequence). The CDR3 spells CSARRGTSDYNEQFF. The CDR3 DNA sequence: TGCAGTGCTAGAAGGGGGACTAGCGACTACAATGAGCAGTTCTTC.

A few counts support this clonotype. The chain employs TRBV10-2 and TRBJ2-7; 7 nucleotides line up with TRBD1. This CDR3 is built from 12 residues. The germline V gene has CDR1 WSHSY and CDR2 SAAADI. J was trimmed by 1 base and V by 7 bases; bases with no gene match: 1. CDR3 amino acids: CASTGQSYEQYF. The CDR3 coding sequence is TGCGCCAGCACGGGACAGTCCTACGAGCAGTACTTC.

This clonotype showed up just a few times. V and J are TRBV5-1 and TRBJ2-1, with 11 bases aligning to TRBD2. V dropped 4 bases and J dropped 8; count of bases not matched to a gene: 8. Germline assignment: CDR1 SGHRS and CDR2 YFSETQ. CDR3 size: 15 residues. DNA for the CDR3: TGCGCCAGCAGCATCCCTAGCGGGAGGAGCGATGAGCAGTTCTTC. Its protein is CASSIPSGRSDEQFF. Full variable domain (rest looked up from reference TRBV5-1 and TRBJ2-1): KAGVTQTPRYLIKTRGQQVTLSCSPISGHRSVSWYQQTPGQGLQFLFEYFSETQRNKGNFPGRFSGRQFSNSRSEMNVSTLELGDSALYLCASSIPSGRSDEQFFGPGTRLTVL.

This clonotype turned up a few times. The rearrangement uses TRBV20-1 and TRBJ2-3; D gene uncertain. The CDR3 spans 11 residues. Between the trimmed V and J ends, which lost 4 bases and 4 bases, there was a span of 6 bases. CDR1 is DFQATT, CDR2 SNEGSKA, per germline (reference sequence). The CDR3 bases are TGCAGTGCTACCCACGCAGATACGCAGTATTTT. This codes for CSATHADTQYF.

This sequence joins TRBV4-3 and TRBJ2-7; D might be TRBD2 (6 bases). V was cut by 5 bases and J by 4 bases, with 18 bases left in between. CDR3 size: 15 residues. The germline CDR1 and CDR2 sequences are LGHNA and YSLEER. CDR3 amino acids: CASSSSFAGRYEQYF. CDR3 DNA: TGCGCCAGCAGCTCAAGTTTCGCAGGGAGGTACGAGCAGTACTTC.

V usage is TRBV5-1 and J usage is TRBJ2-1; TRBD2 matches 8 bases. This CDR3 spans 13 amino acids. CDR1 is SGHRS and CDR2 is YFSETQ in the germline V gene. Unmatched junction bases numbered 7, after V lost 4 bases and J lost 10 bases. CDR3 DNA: TGCGCCAGCAGCCAGGGGACTAGAGAAGAGCAGTTCTTC. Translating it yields CASSQGTREEQFF. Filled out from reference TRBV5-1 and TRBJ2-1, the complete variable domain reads KAGVTQTPRYLIKTRGQQVTLSCSPISGHRSVSWYQQTPGQGLQFLFEYFSETQRNKGNFPGRFSGRQFSNSRSEMNVSTLELGDSALYLCASSQGTREEQFFGPGTRLTVL.

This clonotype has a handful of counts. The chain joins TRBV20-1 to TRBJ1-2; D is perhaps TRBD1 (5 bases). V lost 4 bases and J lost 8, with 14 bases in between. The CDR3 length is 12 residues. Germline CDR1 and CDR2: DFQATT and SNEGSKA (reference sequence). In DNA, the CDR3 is TGCAGTGCTAACCCCCAGGGCAACGGCTACACCTTC. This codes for CSANPQGNGYTF.

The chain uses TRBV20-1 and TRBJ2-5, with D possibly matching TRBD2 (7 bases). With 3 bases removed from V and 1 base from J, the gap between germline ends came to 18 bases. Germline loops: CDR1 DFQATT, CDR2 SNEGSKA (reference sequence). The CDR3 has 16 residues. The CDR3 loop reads CSARLAVPGAQETQYF. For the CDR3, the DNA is TGCAGTGCTAGGCTAGCGGTCCCGGGGGCCCAAGAGACCCAGTACTTC.

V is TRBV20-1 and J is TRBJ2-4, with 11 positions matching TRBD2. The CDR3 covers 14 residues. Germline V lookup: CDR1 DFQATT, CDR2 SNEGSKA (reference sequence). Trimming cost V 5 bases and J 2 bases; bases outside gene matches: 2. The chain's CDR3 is CSALAGGPKNIQYF. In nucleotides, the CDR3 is TGCAGTGCTTTAGCGGGAGGGCCCAAAAACATTCAGTACTTC.

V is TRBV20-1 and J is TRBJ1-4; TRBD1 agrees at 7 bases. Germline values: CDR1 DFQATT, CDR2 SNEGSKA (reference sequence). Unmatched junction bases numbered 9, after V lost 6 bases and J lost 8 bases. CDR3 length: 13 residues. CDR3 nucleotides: TGCAGTGCCCTGCAGGGGGGTAAAGAAAAACTGTTTTTT. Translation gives CSALQGGKEKLFF.

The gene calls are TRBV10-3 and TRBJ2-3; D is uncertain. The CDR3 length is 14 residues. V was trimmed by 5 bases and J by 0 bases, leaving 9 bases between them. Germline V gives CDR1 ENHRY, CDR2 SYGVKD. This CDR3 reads CAISIGRSTDTQYF. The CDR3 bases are TGTGCCATCAGTATCGGCAGGAGCACAGATACGCAGTATTTT.

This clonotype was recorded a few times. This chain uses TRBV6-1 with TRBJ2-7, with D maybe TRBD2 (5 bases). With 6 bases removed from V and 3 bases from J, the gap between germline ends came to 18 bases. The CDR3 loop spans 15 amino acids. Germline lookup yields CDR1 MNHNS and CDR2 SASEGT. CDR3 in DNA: TGTGCCAGCAGGGACGAATTGACTGGAGGCTACGAGCAGTACTTC. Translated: CASRDELTGGYEQYF.

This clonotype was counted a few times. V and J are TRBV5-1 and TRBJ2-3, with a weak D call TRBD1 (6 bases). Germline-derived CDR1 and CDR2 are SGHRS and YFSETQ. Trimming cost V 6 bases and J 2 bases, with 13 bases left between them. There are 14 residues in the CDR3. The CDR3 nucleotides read TGCGCCAGCAATCCGGGACACCTCACAGATACGCAGTATTTT. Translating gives CASNPGHLTDTQYF.

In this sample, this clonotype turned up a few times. CDR3 DNA sequence: TGTGCCAGCAGCGTACAACCGGGACAGGGATCCGGGGAGCTGTTTTTT. It yields the protein CASSVQPGQGSGELFF. The chain has TRBV9 and TRBJ2-2, with 9 positions matching TRBD1. The CDR3 has 16 amino acids. Germline trimming cut 1 base from V and 6 bases from J; bases unmatched to any gene: 7. Germline V CDR1 and CDR2: SGDLS, YYNGEE.

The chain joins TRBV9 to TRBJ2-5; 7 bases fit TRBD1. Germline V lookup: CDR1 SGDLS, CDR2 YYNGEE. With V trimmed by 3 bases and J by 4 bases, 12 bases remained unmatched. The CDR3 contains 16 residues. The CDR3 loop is CASSATGTVSGETQYF. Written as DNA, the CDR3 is TGTGCCAGCAGCGCCACCGGGACAGTTAGTGGAGAGACCCAGTACTTC.

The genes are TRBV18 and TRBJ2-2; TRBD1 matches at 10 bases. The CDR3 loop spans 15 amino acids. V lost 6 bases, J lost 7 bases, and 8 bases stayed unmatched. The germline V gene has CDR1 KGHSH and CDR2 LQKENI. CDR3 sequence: CASSPGQGIIGELFF. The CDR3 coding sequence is TGTGCCAGCTCGCCGGGACAGGGGATCATCGGGGAGCTGTTTTTT.

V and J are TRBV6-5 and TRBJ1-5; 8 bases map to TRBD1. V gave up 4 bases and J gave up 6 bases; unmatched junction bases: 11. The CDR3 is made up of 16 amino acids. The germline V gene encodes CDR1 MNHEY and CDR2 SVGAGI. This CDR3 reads CASSSRTGTNSQPQHF. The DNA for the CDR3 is TGTGCCAGCAGTTCCAGGACAGGGACGAACAGTCAGCCCCAGCATTTT.

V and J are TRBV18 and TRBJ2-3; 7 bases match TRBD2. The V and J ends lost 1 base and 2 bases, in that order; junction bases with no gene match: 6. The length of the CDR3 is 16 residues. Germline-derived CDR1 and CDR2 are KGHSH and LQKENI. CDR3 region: CASSPLPSGYTDTQYF. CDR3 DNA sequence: TGTGCCAGCTCACCACTGCCTAGCGGCTACACAGATACGCAGTATTTT.

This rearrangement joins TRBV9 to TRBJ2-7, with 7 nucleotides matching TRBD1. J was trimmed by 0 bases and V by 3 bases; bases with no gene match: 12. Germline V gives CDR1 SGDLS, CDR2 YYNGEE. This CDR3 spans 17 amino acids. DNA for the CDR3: TGTGCCAGCAGCGCCTCTCCCGGGACAGTTCCCTCCTACGAGCAGTACTTC. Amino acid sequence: CASSASPGTVPSYEQYF.

CDR3 amino acids: CASSQPGRVAEAFF. The CDR3 DNA reads as TGCGCCAGCAGCCAGCCGGGAAGAGTCGCTGAAGCTTTCTTT. The chain has TRBV4-3 and TRBJ1-1; D remains ambiguous. This CDR3 comprises 14 residues. Germline lookup yields CDR1 LGHNA and CDR2 YSLEER. The V end was cut by 3 bases, the J end by 6 bases, with 14 bases between.

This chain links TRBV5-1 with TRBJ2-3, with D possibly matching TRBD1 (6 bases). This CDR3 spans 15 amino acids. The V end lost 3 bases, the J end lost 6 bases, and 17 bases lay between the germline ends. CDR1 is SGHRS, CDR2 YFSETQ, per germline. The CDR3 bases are TGCGCCAGCAGCTCGACCCAGGGGCTTTGGGATACGCAGTATTTT. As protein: CASSSTQGLWDTQYF.

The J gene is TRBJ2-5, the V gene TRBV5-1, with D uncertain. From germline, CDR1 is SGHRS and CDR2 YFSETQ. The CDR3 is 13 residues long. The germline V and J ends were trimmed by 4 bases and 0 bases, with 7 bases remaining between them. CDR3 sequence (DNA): TGCGCCAGCAGCCCGGACGACCAAGAGACCCAGTACTTC. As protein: CASSPDDQETQYF.

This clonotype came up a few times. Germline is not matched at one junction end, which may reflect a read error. CDR3 coding DNA: TGTGCCAGCAGCGGTCTCCCCAAGTCCACAGGACTCTTC. The encoded protein is CASSGLPKSTGLF. The chain has TRBV6-2 or TRBV6-3 and TRBJ2-5, with D perhaps given as TRBD1 or TRBD2 (5 bases each). The CDR3 is made up of 13 amino acids. Germline V lookup: CDR1 MNHEY, CDR2 SVGEGT.

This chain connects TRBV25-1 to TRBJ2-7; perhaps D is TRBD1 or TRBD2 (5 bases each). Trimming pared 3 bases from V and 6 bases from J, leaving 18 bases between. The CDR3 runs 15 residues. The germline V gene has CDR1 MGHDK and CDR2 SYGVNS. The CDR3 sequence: CASSDHGASGFEQYF. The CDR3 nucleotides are TGTGCCAGCAGTGATCACGGGGCCTCGGGGTTCGAGCAGTACTTC.

CDR3: CASSQGGLADTQYF. CDR3 DNA: TGTGCCAGCAGCCAAGGAGGGCTAGCAGATACGCAGTATTTT. The V gene is TRBV4-2, the J gene TRBJ2-3, with D possibly TRBD2 on 5 matching bases. The CDR3 is 14 residues long. Germline-derived CDR1 and CDR2 are LGHNA and YNFKEQ. The ends were cut back, 1 base at V and 4 bases at J, with 9 bases in the middle.

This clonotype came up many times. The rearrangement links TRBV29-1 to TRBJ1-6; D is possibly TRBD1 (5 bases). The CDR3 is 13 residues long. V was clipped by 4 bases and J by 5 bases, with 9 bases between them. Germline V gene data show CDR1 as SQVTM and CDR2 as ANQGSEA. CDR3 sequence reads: CSVGDRNNSPLHF. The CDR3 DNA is TGCAGCGTTGGGGACCGAAATAATTCACCCCTCCACTTT.

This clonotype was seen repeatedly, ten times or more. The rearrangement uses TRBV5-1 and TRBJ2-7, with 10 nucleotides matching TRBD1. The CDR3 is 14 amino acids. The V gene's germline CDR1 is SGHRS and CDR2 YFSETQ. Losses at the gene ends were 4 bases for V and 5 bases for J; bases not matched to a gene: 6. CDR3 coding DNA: TGCGCCAGCAGCCTGGGGACAGGGGTCCACGAGCAGTACTTC. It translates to CASSLGTGVHEQYF.